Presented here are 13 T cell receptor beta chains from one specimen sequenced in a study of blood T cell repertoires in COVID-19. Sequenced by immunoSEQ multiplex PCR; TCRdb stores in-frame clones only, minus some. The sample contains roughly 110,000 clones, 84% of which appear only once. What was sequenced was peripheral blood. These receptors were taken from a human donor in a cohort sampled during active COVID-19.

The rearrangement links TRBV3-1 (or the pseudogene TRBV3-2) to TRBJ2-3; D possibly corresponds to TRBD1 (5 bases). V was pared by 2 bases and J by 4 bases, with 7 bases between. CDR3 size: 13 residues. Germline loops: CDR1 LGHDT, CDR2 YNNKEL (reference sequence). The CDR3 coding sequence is TGTGCCAGCAGCCAACAGGGTTCAGATACGCAGTATTTT. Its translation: CASSQQGSDTQYF.

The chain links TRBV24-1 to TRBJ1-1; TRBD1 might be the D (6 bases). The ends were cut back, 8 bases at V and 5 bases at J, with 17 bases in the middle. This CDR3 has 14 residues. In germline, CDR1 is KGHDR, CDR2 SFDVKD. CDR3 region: CATTGGPSGTEAFF. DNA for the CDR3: TGTGCCACCACCGGGGGGCCCTCGGGGACTGAAGCTTTCTTT.

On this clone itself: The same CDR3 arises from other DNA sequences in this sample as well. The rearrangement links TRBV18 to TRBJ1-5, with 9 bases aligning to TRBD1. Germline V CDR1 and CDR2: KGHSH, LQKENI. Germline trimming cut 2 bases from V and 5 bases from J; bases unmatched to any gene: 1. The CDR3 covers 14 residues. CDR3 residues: CASSPTGGDQPQHF. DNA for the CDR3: TGTGCCAGCTCACCAACAGGGGGCGATCAGCCCCAGCATTTT.

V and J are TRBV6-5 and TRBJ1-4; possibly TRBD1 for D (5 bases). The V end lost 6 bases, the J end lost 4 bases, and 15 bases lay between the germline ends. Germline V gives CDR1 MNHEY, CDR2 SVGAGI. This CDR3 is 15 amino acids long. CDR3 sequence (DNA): TGTGCCAGCAGCCGGGGGAGAACAAGTAATGAAAAACTGTTTTTT. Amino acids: CASSRGRTSNEKLFF.

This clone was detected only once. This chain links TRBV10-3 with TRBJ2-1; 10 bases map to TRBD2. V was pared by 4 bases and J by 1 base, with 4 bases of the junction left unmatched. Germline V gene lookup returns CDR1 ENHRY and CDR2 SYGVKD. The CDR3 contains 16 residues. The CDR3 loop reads CAISARTSGSYNEQFF. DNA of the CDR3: TGTGCCATCAGTGCCCGGACTAGCGGTTCCTACAATGAGCAGTTCTTC.

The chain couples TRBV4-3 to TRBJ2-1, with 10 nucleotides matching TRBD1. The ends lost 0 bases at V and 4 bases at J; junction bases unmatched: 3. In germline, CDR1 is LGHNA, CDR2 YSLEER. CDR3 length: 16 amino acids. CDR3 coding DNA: TGCGCCAGCAGCCAAGAGGGGACAGGGGTATACAATGAGCAGTTCTTC. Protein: CASSQEGTGVYNEQFF.

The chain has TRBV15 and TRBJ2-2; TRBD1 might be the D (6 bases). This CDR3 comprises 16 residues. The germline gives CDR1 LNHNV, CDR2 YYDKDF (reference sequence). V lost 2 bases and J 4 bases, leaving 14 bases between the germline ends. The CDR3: CATSRPDSSGTGELFF. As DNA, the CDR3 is TGTGCCACCAGCAGACCGGACAGTTCGGGCACCGGGGAGCTGTTTTTT.

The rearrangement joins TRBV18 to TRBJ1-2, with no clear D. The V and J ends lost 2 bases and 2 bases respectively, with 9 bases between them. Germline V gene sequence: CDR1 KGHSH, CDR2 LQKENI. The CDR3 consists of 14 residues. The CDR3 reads CASSPSQSNYGYTF. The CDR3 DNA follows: TGTGCCAGCTCACCATCACAGTCCAACTATGGCTACACCTTC.

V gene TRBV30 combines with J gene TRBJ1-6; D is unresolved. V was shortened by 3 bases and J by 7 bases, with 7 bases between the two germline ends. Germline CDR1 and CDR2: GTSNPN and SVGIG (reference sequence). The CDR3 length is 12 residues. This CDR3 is CAWSLPNSPLHF. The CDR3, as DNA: TGTGCCTGGAGCCTCCCGAATTCACCCCTCCACTTT.

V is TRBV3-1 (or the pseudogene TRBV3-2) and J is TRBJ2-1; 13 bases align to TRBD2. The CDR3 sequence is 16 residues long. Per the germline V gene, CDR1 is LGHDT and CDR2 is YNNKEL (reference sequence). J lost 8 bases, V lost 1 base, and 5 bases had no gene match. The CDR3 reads CASSQGGLAGSYEQFF. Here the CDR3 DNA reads TGTGCCAGCAGCCAAGGGGGACTAGCGGGGTCTTATGAGCAGTTCTTC.

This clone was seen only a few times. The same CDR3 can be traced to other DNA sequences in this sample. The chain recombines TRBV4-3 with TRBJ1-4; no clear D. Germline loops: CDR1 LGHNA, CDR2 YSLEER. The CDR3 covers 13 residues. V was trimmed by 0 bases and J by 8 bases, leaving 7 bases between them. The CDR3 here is CASSQDRREKLFF. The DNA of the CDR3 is TGCGCCAGCAGCCAAGATAGGAGAGAAAAACTGTTTTTT.

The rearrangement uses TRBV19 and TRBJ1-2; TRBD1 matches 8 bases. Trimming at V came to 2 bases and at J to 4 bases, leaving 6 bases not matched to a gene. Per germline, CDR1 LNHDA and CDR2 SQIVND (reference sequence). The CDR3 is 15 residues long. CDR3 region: CASSIPGQGPYGYTF. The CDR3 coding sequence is TGTGCCAGTAGTATACCTGGACAGGGCCCCTATGGCTACACCTTC. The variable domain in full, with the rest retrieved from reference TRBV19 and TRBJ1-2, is DGGITQSPKYLFRKEGQNVTLSCEQNLNHDAMYWYRQDPGQGLRLIYYSQIVNDFQKGDIAEGYSVSREKKESFPLTVTSAQKNPTAFYLCASSIPGQGPYGYTFGSGTRLTVV.

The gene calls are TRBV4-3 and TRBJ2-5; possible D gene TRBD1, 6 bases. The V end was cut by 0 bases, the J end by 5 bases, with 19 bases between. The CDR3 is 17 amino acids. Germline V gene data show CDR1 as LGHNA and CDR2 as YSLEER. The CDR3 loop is CASSQDFSGAYGETQYF. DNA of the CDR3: TGCGCCAGCAGCCAAGACTTTTCAGGGGCTTACGGGGAGACCCAGTACTTC.